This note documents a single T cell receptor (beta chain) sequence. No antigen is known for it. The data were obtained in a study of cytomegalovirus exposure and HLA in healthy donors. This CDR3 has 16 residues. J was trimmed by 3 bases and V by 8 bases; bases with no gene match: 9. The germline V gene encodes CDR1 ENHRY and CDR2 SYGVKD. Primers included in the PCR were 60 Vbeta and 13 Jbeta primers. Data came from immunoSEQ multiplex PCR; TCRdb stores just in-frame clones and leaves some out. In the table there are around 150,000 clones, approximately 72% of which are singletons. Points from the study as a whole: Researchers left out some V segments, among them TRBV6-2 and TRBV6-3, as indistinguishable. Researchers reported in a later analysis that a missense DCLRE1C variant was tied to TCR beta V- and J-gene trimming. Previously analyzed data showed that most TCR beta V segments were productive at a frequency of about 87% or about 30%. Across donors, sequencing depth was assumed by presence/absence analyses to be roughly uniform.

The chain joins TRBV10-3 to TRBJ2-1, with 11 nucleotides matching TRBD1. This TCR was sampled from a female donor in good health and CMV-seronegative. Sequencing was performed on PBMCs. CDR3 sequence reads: CAISQTGTGGYNEQFF. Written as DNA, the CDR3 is TGTGCCATCTCCCAAACCGGGACAGGGGGCTACAATGAGCAGTTCTTC.